This T cell receptor (beta chain) was captured by sequencing in a study of blood T cells in healthy people across ages. Using a J-beta primer mix together with a sample-barcoded 5' primer, a second PCR was run for about 7 to 12 cycles. The template-switch adaptor, which had 12 random nucleotides, put a tag on each cDNA molecule. MiXCR was run by TCRdb on the 5' RACE reads, yielding one entry per CDR3 protein. The sample has 1.5 million to 2 million distinct CDR3 sequences, around half seen once; the top ten hold about 2.1%. The V end was cut by 5 bases, the J end by 2 bases, with 7 bases between. The CDR3 has 12 amino acids. Germline CDR1 reads SGHKS; CDR2 reads YYEKEE (reference sequence).

Sequences were obtained from blood. This chain joins TRBV5-5 and TRBJ2-5; D ambiguous. This clonotype was obtained from a woman aged 40 to 50 in good health. The CDR3: CASRMLQETQYF. The CDR3 DNA follows: TGTGCCAGCAGGATGCTACAAGAGACCCAGTACTTC.